The next 2 T cell receptor beta chains were all read from a single sample in a study of OX40 agonist ivuxolimab in advanced cancers. Here immunoSEQ multiplex PCR was the method, and the copy in TCRdb shows in-frame clones only, minus some. This sample carries under 80,000 clones, around 83% of them seen once, and the ten largest clones take 2% to 2.5%. The sample was CD4+ or CD8+ T cells sorted from blood, taken in a trial of the OX40 agonist ivuxolimab. The receptors were sampled from an adult with an advanced solid tumor such as melanoma, head and neck, liver or kidney cancer.

The V and J genes are TRBV28 and TRBJ2-1; 15 positions match TRBD2. Trimming removed 7 bases from V and 0 bases from J; junction bases left unmatched: 7. Germline CDR1 reads MDHEN; CDR2 reads SYDVKM. This CDR3 region has 18 residues. The CDR3 here is CASKGLAGGMSSYNEQFF. The CDR3 coding sequence is TGTGCCAGCAAAGGACTAGCGGGAGGGATGAGCTCCTACAATGAGCAGTTCTTC.

This clone was counted a single time. The chain employs TRBV7-9 and TRBJ2-7, with 9 bases that match TRBD2. The CDR3 contains 15 residues. V lost 5 bases and J lost 2; bases outside the gene matches: 7. Germline loops: CDR1 SEHNR, CDR2 FQNEAQ (reference sequence). CDR3 region: CASSPPAGGPYEQYF. The CDR3 DNA reads as TGTGCCAGCAGCCCCCCTGCGGGGGGGCCCTACGAGCAGTACTTC. Variable domain in full (rest from reference TRBV7-9 and TRBJ2-7): DTGVSQNPRHKITKRGQNVTFRCDPISEHNRLYWYRQTLGQGPEFLTYFQNEAQLEKSRLLSDRFSAERPKGSFSTLEIQRTEQGDSAMYLCASSPPAGGPYEQYFGPGTRLTVT.